This T cell receptor beta chain stems from a study of T cell responses to AZD1222 COVID-19 vaccine. The method was immunoSEQ multiplex PCR; TCRdb's version includes in-frame clones alone and lacks a portion of them. The sample holds approximately 200,000 clones, about 87% seen once. Germline V gene data show CDR1 as MNHEY and CDR2 as SVGEGT. The CDR3 is 13 amino acids. The V end lost 4 bases, the J end lost 0 bases, and 7 bases lay between the germline ends. The input for sequencing was peripheral blood, taken on day 0 of MenACWY control vaccination. The source is an adult in good health. The chain employs TRBV6-2 or TRBV6-3 and TRBJ2-7, with D perhaps given as TRBD1 or TRBD2 (5 bases each). CDR3: CASSLGDSYEQYF. The CDR3 DNA follows: TGTGCCAGCAGTTTGGGGGACTCCTACGAGCAGTACTTC.